These 28 T cell receptor beta chains were all obtained from the same sample, sequenced in a study of T cell clonality in common variable immunodeficiency. Generated by immunoSEQ multiplex PCR, the TCRdb table keeps only in-frame clones and is missing some. The sample holds more than 35,000 clones, and no clone turns up only once. Their antigen targets remain unknown. Study-wide points: Reportedly, TCR beta sequences from common variable immunodeficiency showed fewer deletions and N-nucleotide insertions.

The sequenced sample was peripheral blood mononuclear cells. The receptors shown here come from a human donor with common variable immunodeficiency.

This clone appeared a few times. The DNA ends 3 residues before the CDR3 does, and the rest of the CDR3 is filled in from the germline J gene. The chain recombines TRBV19 with TRBJ2-7; no reliable D call. V shed 6 bases and J shed 3 bases, with 12 bases lying between them. The CDR3 loop spans 13 amino acids. The germline CDR1 and CDR2 sequences are LNHDA and SQIVND (reference sequence). Incomplete CDR3 DNA: TGTGCCAGTAGCCTTCTCGCGGACTACGAG. It encodes CASSLLADYE. The whole CDR3 sequence reads CASSLLADYEQYF.

This clone was observed a handful of times. The read is 3 residues too short to cover the CDR3 end, so that end is filled in from the germline J gene. V gene TRBV7-2 combines with J gene TRBJ2-3, with no clear D. Germline assignment: CDR1 SGHTA and CDR2 FQGNSA. V was trimmed by 3 bases and J by 3 bases, leaving 7 bases between them. The CDR3 has 13 amino acids. CDR3 loop: CASSFRVTDTQYF. The CDR3 DNA, read in part, is TGTGCCAGCAGCTTTCGGGTGACAGATACG.

This clone was picked up many times. The sequence runs out 3 residues before the end of the CDR3; the remainder is reconstructed from the germline J gene. The V gene is TRBV6-1, the J gene TRBJ1-5, with a weak D call TRBD1 (6 bases). Germline V lookup: CDR1 MNHNS, CDR2 SASEGT. V was trimmed by 4 bases and J by 6 bases, leaving 19 bases between them. The CDR3 runs to 16 residues. CDR3 bases read: TGTGCCAGCAGTGGAGTTACAGGGTTTTGGAGTCAGCCC. Amino acids: CASSGVTGFWSQP. The entire CDR3 is CASSGVTGFWSQPQHF.

This clone was seen at least ten times. The read finishes 3 residues shy of the CDR3 end, and the germline J gene is used to complete it. The chain carries TRBV7-6 and TRBJ2-2; 10 nucleotides agree with TRBD1. CDR1 is SGHVS, CDR2 FNYEAQ, per germline. V trimming: 5 bases; J trimming: 3 bases; junction bases outside the gene matches: 3. CDR3 size: 15 residues. Incomplete CDR3 DNA: TGTGCCAGCAGCCGACAGGGGGCGGACACCGGGGAG. This codes for CASSRQGADTGE. The full CDR3 is CASSRQGADTGELFF. Using reference TRBV7-6 and TRBJ2-2 for the parts outside the CDR3, the full variable domain is GAGVSQSPRYKVTKRGQDVALRCDPISGHVSLYWYRQALGQGPEFLTYFNYEAQQDKSGLPNDRFSAERPEGSISTLTIQRTEQRDSAMYRCASSRQGADTGELFFGEGSRLTVL.

As for this clone: The read halts 3 residues ahead of the CDR3 end, with the missing end drawn from the germline J gene. The chain recombines TRBV2 with TRBJ2-3; 8 bases are a match to TRBD1. This CDR3 has 13 amino acids. Germline trimming cut 4 bases from V and 3 bases from J; bases unmatched to any gene: 0. Germline V gene data show CDR1 as SNHLY and CDR2 as FYNNEI. The CDR3 DNA, read in part, is TGTGCCAGCAGTGGACAGGGGACAGATACG. Protein sequence: CASSGQGTDT. The complete CDR3 protein is CASSGQGTDTQYF.

This clone was seen many times. This same CDR3 is encoded by further DNA sequences in the sample. CDR3 bases read: TGTGCCAGCAGTTTGGGGGGACGTCAGCCC. Its translation is CASSLGGRQP. The whole CDR3 protein is CASSLGGRQPQHF. The chain links TRBV6-2 or TRBV6-3 to TRBJ1-5; possibly TRBD1 for D (5 bases). The read finishes 3 residues shy of the CDR3 end, and the germline J gene is used to complete it. The CDR3 runs to 13 residues. V lost 4 bases, J lost 6 bases, and 10 bases lay in between. Germline assignment: CDR1 MNHEY and CDR2 SVGEGT.

Notes on this clone: Sequencing ends 3 residues short of the CDR3 end; the germline J gene provides the rest. This chain connects TRBV30 to TRBJ2-3; 8 bases map to TRBD1. CDR1 is GTSNPN and CDR2 is SVGIG in the germline V gene (reference sequence). There are 12 residues in the CDR3. V was pared by 8 bases and J by 5 bases, with 6 bases of the junction left unmatched. The CDR3 bases that were read are TGTGCCCAGGGGGCTGGGGTAGATACG. Its translation: CAQGAGVDT. In full, the CDR3 reads CAQGAGVDTQYF.

Details on this clone: The read halts 3 residues ahead of the CDR3 end, with the missing end drawn from the germline J gene. The genes are TRBV11-2 and TRBJ2-1; tentatively, D is TRBD1 (5 bases). The CDR3 is 14 amino acids. Germline-derived CDR1 and CDR2 are SGHAT and FQNNGV. Trimming cost V 0 bases and J 8 bases, with 11 bases left between them. The sequenced CDR3 bases are TGTGCCAGCAGCTTAGATCTGTCCAGGGATGAG. Its protein is CASSLDLSRDE. The full CDR3 reads CASSLDLSRDEQFF.

This clone was counted at least ten times. Read coverage stops 3 residues before the CDR3 terminus; the germline J gene supplies the remainder. This sequence joins TRBV30 and TRBJ1-3; D remains ambiguous. V shed 0 bases and J shed 4 bases, with 13 bases lying between them. CDR3 size: 15 residues. Germline V gene lookup returns CDR1 GTSNPN and CDR2 SVGIG (reference sequence). The sequenced CDR3 bases are TGTGCCTGGAGTGTACCGACAATACAAGGAAACACC. The encoded protein is CAWSVPTIQGNT. The whole CDR3 is CAWSVPTIQGNTIYF.

This clone was seen ten or more times. CDR3: CASSLDLVSTGELFF. CDR3 DNA, as far as it was read: TGCGCCAGCAGCTTGGATCTAGTTAGCACCGGGGAG. This sequence joins TRBV5-1 and TRBJ2-2; D is undetermined. With the read ending 3 residues before the CDR3 end, the germline J gene is used to fill in that end. Trimming took 0 bases from V and 4 from J, leaving 10 bases between them. Per germline, CDR1 SGHRS and CDR2 YFSETQ. The CDR3 sequence is 15 residues long.

This clone was observed at least ten times. The CDR3 extends 3 residues past the end of the read, so its final part is completed from the germline J gene. V usage is TRBV5-1 and J usage is TRBJ1-1, with D possibly being TRBD1 (6 bases). This CDR3 is built from 14 residues. V was clipped by 4 bases and J by 2 bases, with 12 bases between them. Germline CDR1 and CDR2: SGHRS and YFSETQ. CDR3 bases read: TGCGCCAGCAGCAACCTCAGGGGAAACACTGAA. It encodes CASSNLRGNTE. The complete CDR3 sequence is CASSNLRGNTEAFF.

Concerning this clone itself: Sequencing ends 3 residues short of the CDR3 end; the germline J gene provides the rest. The V and J genes are TRBV19 and TRBJ1-4; D uncertain. Germline V gene sequence: CDR1 LNHDA, CDR2 SQIVND (reference sequence). V gave up 2 bases and J gave up 1 base, with 8 bases separating them. The CDR3 runs to 15 residues. The covered CDR3 bases are TGTGCCAGTAGTATACCGCAACAAACTAATGAAAAA. This codes for CASSIPQQTNEK. The full CDR3 is CASSIPQQTNEKLFF.

The sequenced part of the CDR3 DNA is TGTGCCAGCAGCGCTAGCGGGACGCCCTCCTACGAG. Translating it yields CASSASGTPSYE. The complete CDR3 sequence is CASSASGTPSYEQYF. The chain joins TRBV7-2 to TRBJ2-7; 9 nucleotides match TRBD2. The read falls 3 residues short of the CDR3 end, and the missing part is taken from the germline J gene. Germline V gene data show CDR1 as SGHTA and CDR2 as FQGNSA. J lost 0 bases, V lost 5 bases, and 5 bases had no gene match. This CDR3 has 15 residues. Based on the CDR3 plus reference TRBV7-2 and TRBJ2-7, the full variable domain is GAGVSQSPSNKVTEKGKDVELRCDPISGHTALYWYRQSLGQGLEFLIYFQGNSAPDKSGLPSDRFSAERTGGSVSTLTIQRTQQEDSAVYLCASSASGTPSYEQYFGPGTRLTVT.

Details on this clone: This could be a read error, since a much larger clone is one nucleotide away. The read halts 3 residues ahead of the CDR3 end, with the missing end drawn from the germline J gene. J is TRBJ2-5 and V is TRBV11-2; D unclear. Trimming took off 5 bases at V and 2 bases at J, with 3 bases between the two ends. CDR1 and CDR2 (germline): SGHAT, FQNNGV. The CDR3 covers 11 residues. The covered CDR3 bases are TGTGCCAGCAGCCCTCAAGAGACC. This codes for CASSPQET. The CDR3 reads in full as CASSPQETQYF.

Many counts were recorded for this clone. The sequenced fragment ends 3 residues before the CDR3 boundary, so the rest is inferred from the germline J gene. The gene calls are TRBV20-1 and TRBJ2-2; 10 bases line up with TRBD1. The ends lost 8 bases at V and 6 bases at J; junction bases unmatched: 9. The CDR3 length is 14 residues. Looked up from germline, CDR1 is DFQATT and CDR2 is SNEGSKA (reference sequence). CDR3 in amino acids: CSSNRGQGAGELFF. CDR3 DNA (partial): TGCAGTTCAAACCGCGGACAGGGGGCCGGGGAG.

This clone was found many times. From the germline J gene comes the end of the CDR3, since the read stops 3 residues before it. The rearrangement uses TRBV29-1 and TRBJ2-1; 10 bases fit TRBD1. Trimming took 7 bases from V and 5 from J; bases not matched to a gene: 5. Germline CDR1 reads SQVTM; CDR2 reads ANQGSEA. This CDR3 contains 13 residues. Here the CDR3 reads CSADRGRNNEQFF. CDR3 DNA, as far as it was read: TGCAGCGCCGACAGGGGGCGTAACAATGAG.

This clone was seen a few times. With the read ending 3 residues before the CDR3 end, the germline J gene is used to fill in that end. Other DNA sequences within the sample encode an identical CDR3. The rearrangement links TRBV19 to TRBJ2-5; 8 bases are shared with TRBD1. This CDR3 has 14 amino acids. The V gene end was trimmed by 5 bases and the J gene end by 1 base; junction bases not matched to a gene: 3. Germline-derived CDR1 and CDR2 are LNHDA and SQIVND (reference sequence). The CDR3 loop is CASSSTGAQETQYF. The DNA read from the CDR3 is TGTGCCAGTAGTTCGACAGGGGCCCAAGAGACC.

This clone was found many times. The missing CDR3 end, 3 residues past where the read stops, is filled in from the germline J gene. This chain connects TRBV5-1 to TRBJ2-7; 14 nucleotides align to TRBD2. V trimming: 3 bases; J trimming: 4 bases; junction bases outside the gene matches: 12. Germline V gene sequence: CDR1 SGHRS, CDR2 YFSETQ. This CDR3 spans 18 amino acids. The part of the CDR3 DNA that was read is TGCGCCAGCAGCTACGAAAAAACGACTAGCGGGAGGGATTACGAG. Translation gives CASSYEKTTSGRDYE. The whole CDR3 protein is CASSYEKTTSGRDYEQYF.

This clone was observed many times. The missing CDR3 end, 3 residues past where the read stops, is filled in from the germline J gene. The chain combines TRBV6-2 or TRBV6-3 with TRBJ2-5; 7 nucleotides line up with TRBD2. The V and J ends lost 4 bases and 2 bases, in that order; junction bases with no gene match: 10. CDR3 length: 16 amino acids. CDR1 and CDR2 from the germline V gene are MNHEY and SVGEGT. The CDR3 loop is CASSSLGSGGQETQYF. The sequenced CDR3 bases are TGTGCCAGCAGTTCCCTCGGGTCGGGGGGTCAAGAGACC.

This clone was seen at least ten times. Read coverage stops 3 residues before the CDR3 terminus; the germline J gene supplies the remainder. The chain joins TRBV10-3 to TRBJ2-7; 9 bases are shared with TRBD2. Looked up from germline, CDR1 is ENHRY and CDR2 is SYGVKD. This CDR3 has 15 amino acids. With 5 bases clipped from V and 0 bases from J, the junction kept 5 bases outside the gene matches. The chain's CDR3 is CAISLSGGFSYEQYF. The DNA read from the CDR3 is TGTGCCATCAGTCTTAGCGGGGGTTTCTCCTACGAG.

This clone was observed a handful of times. The chain's CDR3 is CSVADRAQEKLFF. The CDR3 bases that were read are TGCAGCGTGGCCGACAGGGCACAGGAAAAA. This chain connects TRBV29-1 to TRBJ1-4, with 7 bases that match TRBD1. The read ends 3 residues shy of where the CDR3 ends; the end is completed using the germline J gene. This CDR3 is 13 amino acids long. The V gene's germline CDR1 is SQVTM and CDR2 ANQGSEA. The V and J ends lost 6 bases and 8 bases, in that order; junction bases with no gene match: 9.

Comment on this clone: Read sequence stops 3 residues before the CDR3 end, and the germline J gene provides the missing end. The chain has TRBV2 and TRBJ2-3, with TRBD1 as a possible D gene (6 bases). CDR1 is SNHLY and CDR2 is FYNNEI in the germline V gene. This CDR3 comprises 14 residues. Trimming took off 6 bases at V and 2 bases at J, with 12 bases between the two ends. The sequenced part of the CDR3 DNA is TGTGCCAGCAGAAAGCAGGGGAACACAGATACG. This translates into CASRKQGNTDT. The complete CDR3 protein is CASRKQGNTDTQYF. Full variable domain (remainder filled in from reference TRBV2 and TRBJ2-3): EPEVTQTPSHQVTQMGQEVILRCVPISNHLYFYWYRQILGQKVEFLVSFYNNEISEKSEIFDDQFSVERPDGSNFTLKIRSTKLEDSAMYFCASRKQGNTDTQYFGPGTRLTVL.

Remarks on this clone: The read gets to within 3 residues of the CDR3 end, and the germline J gene fills in the rest. The rearrangement links TRBV18 to TRBJ2-5; no firm D call. V was shortened by 3 bases and J by 2 bases, with 7 bases between the two germline ends. The CDR3 is made up of 13 amino acids. Germline loops: CDR1 KGHSH, CDR2 LQKENI. The CDR3 spells CASSPNTQETQYF. The sequenced part of the CDR3 DNA is TGTGCCAGCTCACCCAACACGCAAGAGACC.

In its sample, this clone was seen many times. The CDR3 is cut off 3 residues early in the read; its end comes from the germline J gene. The chain joins TRBV7-2 to TRBJ1-6; possibly TRBD1 for D (5 bases). Trimming removed 7 bases from V and 9 bases from J, with 19 bases in between. The CDR3 spans 15 residues. Per the germline V gene, CDR1 is SGHTA and CDR2 is FQGNSA. CDR3 DNA (partial): TGTGCCAGCATTCCCTCCTCAGGGTCTCTTTCACCC. Protein product: CASIPSSGSLSP. The whole CDR3 region reads CASIPSSGSLSPLHF.

About this clone: The read falls 3 residues short of the CDR3 end, and the missing part is taken from the germline J gene. The chain recombines TRBV7-9 with TRBJ2-7; a possible D gene is TRBD1 (6 bases). The germline CDR1 and CDR2 sequences are SEHNR and FQNEAQ (reference sequence). V lost 5 bases to trimming and J lost 6 bases, with 17 bases between them. This CDR3 is built from 14 residues. CDR3 sequence reads: CASSADSNGSEQYF. The sequenced CDR3 bases are TGTGCCAGCAGCGCGGACAGCAATGGGTCCGAG.

This clone was seen many times. The read is 3 residues too short to cover the CDR3 end, so that end is filled in from the germline J gene. The chain has TRBV19 and TRBJ2-3; TRBD2 aligns across 11 bases. Germline trimming cut 11 bases from V and 2 bases from J; bases unmatched to any gene: 9. This CDR3 is 15 amino acids long. CDR1 is LNHDA, CDR2 SQIVND, per germline (reference sequence). The CDR3 sequence: CASSGTSGTTDTQYF. The DNA read from the CDR3 is TGTGCCTCATCCGGGACTAGCGGAACCACAGATACG.

This clone was counted between two and nine times. Coverage ceases 3 residues before the CDR3 finishes, and the germline J gene fills in the end. V is TRBV5-1 and J is TRBJ2-7, with 11 bases lining up with TRBD2. V shed 4 bases and J 1 base; nucleotides not matched to a gene: 7. Germline CDR1 SGHRS, CDR2 YFSETQ. This CDR3 has 16 amino acids. This chain's CDR3 is CASSASGTSGSYEQYF. The covered CDR3 bases are TGCGCCAGCAGCGCTTCCGGGACTAGCGGTTCCTACGAG. Supplemented by reference TRBV5-1 and TRBJ2-7, the full variable domain reads KAGVTQTPRYLIKTRGQQVTLSCSPISGHRSVSWYQQTPGQGLQFLFEYFSETQRNKGNFPGRFSGRQFSNSRSEMNVSTLELGDSALYLCASSASGTSGSYEQYFGPGTRLTVT.

In its sample, this clone was seen many times. The read terminates 3 residues ahead of where the CDR3 ends, so the germline J gene completes it. This sequence joins TRBV12-5 and TRBJ1-1, with a possible D match to TRBD1 (6 bases). The CDR3 length is 14 residues. CDR1 and CDR2 from the germline V gene are LGHNT and FRNRAP. V lost 4 bases to trimming and J lost 7 bases, with 16 bases between them. CDR3 amino acids: CASGSGTPSFEAFF. The sequenced part of the CDR3 DNA is TGTGCTAGTGGTTCGGGGACACCTTCCTTTGAA.